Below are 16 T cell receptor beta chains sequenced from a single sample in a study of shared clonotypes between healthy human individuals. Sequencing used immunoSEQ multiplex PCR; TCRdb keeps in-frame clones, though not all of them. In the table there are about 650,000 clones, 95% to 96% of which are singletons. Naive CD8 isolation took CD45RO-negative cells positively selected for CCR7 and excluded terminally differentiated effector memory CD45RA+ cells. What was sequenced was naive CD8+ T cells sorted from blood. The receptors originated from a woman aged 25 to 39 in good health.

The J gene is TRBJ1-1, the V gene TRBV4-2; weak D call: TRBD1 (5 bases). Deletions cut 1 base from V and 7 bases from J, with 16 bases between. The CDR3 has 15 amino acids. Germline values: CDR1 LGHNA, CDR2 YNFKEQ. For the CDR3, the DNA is TGTGCCAGCAGCCAAGGGTCTAGGGAGGGGCGTGAAGCTTTCTTT. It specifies CASSQGSREGREAFF.

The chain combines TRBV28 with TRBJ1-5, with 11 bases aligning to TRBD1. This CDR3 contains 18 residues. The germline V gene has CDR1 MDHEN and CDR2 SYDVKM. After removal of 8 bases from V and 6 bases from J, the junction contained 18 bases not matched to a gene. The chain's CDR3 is CASGLTGTGGWGSQPQHF. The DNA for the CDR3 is TGTGCCAGCGGCTTAACCGGGACAGGGGGTTGGGGGAGTCAGCCCCAGCATTTT.

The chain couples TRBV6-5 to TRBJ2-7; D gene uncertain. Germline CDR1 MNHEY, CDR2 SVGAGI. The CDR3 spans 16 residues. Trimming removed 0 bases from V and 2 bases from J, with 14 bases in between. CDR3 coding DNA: TGTGCCAGCAGTTACTCGAAGTGGATTTCGGCCTACGAGCAGTACTTC. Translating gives CASSYSKWISAYEQYF.

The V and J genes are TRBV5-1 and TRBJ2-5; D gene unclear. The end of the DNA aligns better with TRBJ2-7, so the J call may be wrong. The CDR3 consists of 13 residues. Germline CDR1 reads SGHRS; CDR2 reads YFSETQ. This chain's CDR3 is CASSSRSSYEQYF. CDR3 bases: TGCGCCAGCAGCTCCCGGAGCTCCTACGAGCAGTACTTC.

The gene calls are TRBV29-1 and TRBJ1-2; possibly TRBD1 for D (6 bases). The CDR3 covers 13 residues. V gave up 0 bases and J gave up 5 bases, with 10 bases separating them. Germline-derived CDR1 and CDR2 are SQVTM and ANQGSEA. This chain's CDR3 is CSVEEEQGYGYTF. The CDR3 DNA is TGCAGCGTTGAAGAGGAACAGGGTTATGGCTACACCTTC.

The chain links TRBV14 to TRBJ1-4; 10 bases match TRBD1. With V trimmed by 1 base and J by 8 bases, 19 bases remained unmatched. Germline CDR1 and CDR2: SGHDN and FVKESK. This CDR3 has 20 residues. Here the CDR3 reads CASSQGPHRDRGRWSEKLFF. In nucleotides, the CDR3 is TGTGCCAGCAGCCAAGGACCTCACCGGGACAGGGGAAGGTGGAGCGAAAAACTGTTTTTT.

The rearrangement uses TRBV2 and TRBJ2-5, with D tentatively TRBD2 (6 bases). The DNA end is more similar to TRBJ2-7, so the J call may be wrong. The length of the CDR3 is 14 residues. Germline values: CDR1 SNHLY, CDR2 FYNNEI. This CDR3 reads CASRGRDLSYEQYF. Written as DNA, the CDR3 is TGTGCCAGCAGGGGACGGGACTTATCCTACGAGCAGTACTTC.

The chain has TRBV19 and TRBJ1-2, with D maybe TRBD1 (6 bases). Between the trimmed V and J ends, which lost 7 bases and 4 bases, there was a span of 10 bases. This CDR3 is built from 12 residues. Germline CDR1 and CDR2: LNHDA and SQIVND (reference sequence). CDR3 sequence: CASTEGVYGYTF. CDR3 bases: TGTGCCAGTACTGAGGGGGTCTATGGCTACACCTTC.

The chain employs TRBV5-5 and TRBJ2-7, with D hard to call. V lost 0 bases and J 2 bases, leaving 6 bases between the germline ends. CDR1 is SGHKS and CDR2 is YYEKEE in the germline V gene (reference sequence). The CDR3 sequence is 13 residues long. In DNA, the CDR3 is TGTGCCAGCAGCTTGGAAGCTCCCTACGAGCAGTACTTC. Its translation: CASSLEAPYEQYF. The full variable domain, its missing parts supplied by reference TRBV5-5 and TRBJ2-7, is DAGVTQSPTHLIKTRGQQVTLRCSPISGHKSVSWYQQVLGQGPQFIFQYYEKEERGRGNFPDRFSARQFPNYSSELNVNALLLGDSALYLCASSLEAPYEQYFGPGTRLTVT.

In DNA form, the CDR3 reads TGTGCCAGCAAGCACGTGGATACGCAGTATTTT. Amino acids: CASKHVDTQYF. The V gene is TRBV28, the J gene TRBJ2-3; no clear D. This CDR3 has 11 residues. The germline gives CDR1 MDHEN, CDR2 SYDVKM. V lost 7 bases to trimming and J lost 6 bases, with 8 bases between them.

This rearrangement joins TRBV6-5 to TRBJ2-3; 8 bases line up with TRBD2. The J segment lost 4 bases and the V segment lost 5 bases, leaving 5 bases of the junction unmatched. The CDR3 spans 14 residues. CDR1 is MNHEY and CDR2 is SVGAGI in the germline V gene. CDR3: CASSLVGGADTQYF. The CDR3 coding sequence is TGTGCCAGCAGTCTAGTCGGGGGGGCAGATACGCAGTATTTT.

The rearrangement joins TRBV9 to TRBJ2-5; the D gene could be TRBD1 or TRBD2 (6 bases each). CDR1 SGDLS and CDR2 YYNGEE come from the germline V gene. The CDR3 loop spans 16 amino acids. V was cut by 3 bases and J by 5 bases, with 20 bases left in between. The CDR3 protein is CASSAGIVEGGETQYF. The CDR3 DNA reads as TGTGCCAGCAGCGCCGGGATAGTCGAGGGGGGTGAGACCCAGTACTTC.

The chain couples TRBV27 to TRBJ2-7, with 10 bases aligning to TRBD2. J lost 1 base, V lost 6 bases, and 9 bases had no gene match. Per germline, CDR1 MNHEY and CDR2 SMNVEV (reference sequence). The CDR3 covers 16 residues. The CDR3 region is CASRELAGDFSYEQYF. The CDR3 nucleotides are TGTGCCAGCAGGGAGCTAGCGGGAGATTTTTCCTACGAGCAGTACTTC.

CDR3 sequence reads: CASTLRSGASYEQYF. The CDR3 DNA is TGCGCCAGCACTTTACGTTCGGGGGCCTCCTACGAGCAGTACTTC. The chain employs TRBV4-1 and TRBJ2-7; D may match TRBD1 or TRBD2 (6 bases each). V was clipped by 7 bases and J by 0 bases, with 16 bases between them. This CDR3 contains 15 residues. CDR1 and CDR2 (germline): MGHRA, YSYEKL.

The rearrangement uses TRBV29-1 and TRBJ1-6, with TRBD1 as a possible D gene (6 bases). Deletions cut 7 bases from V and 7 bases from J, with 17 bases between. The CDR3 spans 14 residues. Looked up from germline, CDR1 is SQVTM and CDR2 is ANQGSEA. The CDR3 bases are TGCAGCGCCTTGACAGGTGGAAACAATTCACCCCTCCACTTT. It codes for CSALTGGNNSPLHF.

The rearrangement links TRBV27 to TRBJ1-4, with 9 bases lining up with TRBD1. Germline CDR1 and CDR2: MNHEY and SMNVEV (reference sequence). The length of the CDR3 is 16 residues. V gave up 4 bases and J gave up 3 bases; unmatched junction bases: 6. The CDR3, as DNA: TGTGCCAGCAGTTCCGGGACAGGGAATCCTAATGAAAAACTGTTTTTT. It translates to CASSSGTGNPNEKLFF.